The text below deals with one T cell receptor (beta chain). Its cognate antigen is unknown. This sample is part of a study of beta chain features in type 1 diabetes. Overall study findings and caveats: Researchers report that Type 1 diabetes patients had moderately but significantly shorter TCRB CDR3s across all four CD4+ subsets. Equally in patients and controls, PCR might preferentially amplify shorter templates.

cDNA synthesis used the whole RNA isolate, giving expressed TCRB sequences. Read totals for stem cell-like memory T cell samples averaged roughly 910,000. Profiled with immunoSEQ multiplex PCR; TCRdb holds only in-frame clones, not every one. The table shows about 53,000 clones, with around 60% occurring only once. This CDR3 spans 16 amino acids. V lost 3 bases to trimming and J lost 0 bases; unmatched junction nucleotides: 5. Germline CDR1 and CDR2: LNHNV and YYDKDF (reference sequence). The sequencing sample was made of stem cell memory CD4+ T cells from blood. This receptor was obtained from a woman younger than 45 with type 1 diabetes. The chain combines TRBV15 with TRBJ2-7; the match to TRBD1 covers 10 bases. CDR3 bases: TGTGCCACCAGCAGGCCGGGACAGGGGTCCTCCTACGAGCAGTACTTC. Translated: CATSRPGQGSSYEQYF.